These 28 T cell receptor beta chains originate from one sample sequenced in a study of T-cell memory formation after mild COVID-19 (dated by TCRdb to 2020 to 2023). To prepare the library, 5' RACE was applied. Instrument used: Illumina NovaSeq 6000. TCRdb applied fastp at Q25 and MiXCR to the public reads, then kept only in-frame beta chains. A single entry per CDR3 protein holds the most common genes and DNA from its merged rows. The sample table holds roughly 52,000 distinct CDR3 sequences, of which 5.5% to 7.5% were seen once. The ten largest clones take up about 1.5% of the sample. The sample comprised PBMCs or a T cell subset sorted from them (not recorded which). The receptors here all came from a man aged 18-30 years who had mild COVID-19 (a few samples of this study predate the infection). The sample titles of this study are shuffled in the database, so cell type and time point are left out; the donor was told from shared clones.

This clonotype was found many times. This chain uses TRBV5-1 with TRBJ2-1; 8 bases align to TRBD1. Looked up from germline, CDR1 is SGHRS and CDR2 is YFSETQ. The V segment lost 6 bases and the J segment 6 bases; nucleotides outside the gene matches: 11. CDR3 length: 15 amino acids. CDR3 nucleotides: TGCGCCAGCACACCCTGGACAGGGTCGGCCAATGAGCAGTTCTTC. It translates to CASTPWTGSANEQFF.

This clonotype came up many times. This chain connects TRBV7-6 to TRBJ2-7, with D tentatively TRBD1 or TRBD2 (5 bases each). The V and J ends lost 6 bases and 0 bases respectively, with 12 bases between them. The germline CDR1 and CDR2 sequences are SGHVS and FNYEAQ. The CDR3 is 14 residues long. The CDR3 sequence: CASRGRDSSYEQYF. CDR3 nucleotides: TGTGCCAGCAGGGGACGAGACAGCTCCTACGAGCAGTACTTC.

This clonotype came up many times. The gene calls are TRBV5-1 and TRBJ2-2, with a weak D call TRBD2 (5 bases). This CDR3 contains 14 residues. V was shortened by 0 bases and J by 4 bases, with 7 bases between the two germline ends. Germline V gene data show CDR1 as SGHRS and CDR2 as YFSETQ. The CDR3 region is CASSLDGLTGELFF. The DNA of the CDR3 is TGCGCCAGCAGCTTGGACGGACTCACCGGGGAGCTGTTTTTT.

This clonotype was observed a few times. CDR3 DNA: TGTGCCAGCAGTACCAGTCAGGATACGCAGTATTTT. This codes for CASSTSQDTQYF. The chain employs TRBV9 and TRBJ2-3; D is uncertain. From germline, CDR1 is SGDLS and CDR2 YYNGEE. The V end was cut by 5 bases, the J end by 6 bases, with 10 bases between. The CDR3 is made up of 12 amino acids.

This chain joins TRBV12-3 or TRBV12-4 and TRBJ1-6; D is ambiguous. CDR3 size: 12 residues. V lost 8 bases and J 4 bases, leaving 6 bases between the germline ends. This CDR3 reads CASGVYNSPLHF. CDR3 coding DNA: TGTGCCAGCGGGGTTTATAATTCACCCCTCCACTTT.

This clonotype was detected ten times or more. The CDR3 sequence is CASSQDWSGGATQYF. The CDR3 nucleotides read TGTGCCAGCAGCCAAGATTGGAGCGGGGGAGCTACGCAGTATTTT. V and J are TRBV3-1 and TRBJ2-3, with 8 bases matching TRBD2. The ends lost 0 bases at V and 8 bases at J; junction bases unmatched: 7. Germline V gene data show CDR1 as LGHDT and CDR2 as YNNKEL (reference sequence). This CDR3 is built from 15 residues.

The chain links TRBV15 to TRBJ2-1; the match to TRBD2 covers 8 bases. The CDR3 runs 16 residues. Germline CDR1 and CDR2: LNHNV and YYDKDF (reference sequence). The V gene end was trimmed by 3 bases and the J gene end by 5 bases; junction bases not matched to a gene: 9. The CDR3 DNA is TGTGCCACCAGCAGCCTTACGGGGGGGCCGAACAATGAGCAGTTCTTC. This codes for CATSSLTGGPNNEQFF.

The V and J genes are TRBV5-1 and TRBJ1-1; D not certain. V was clipped by 0 bases and J by 3 bases, with 6 bases between them. Germline V CDR1 and CDR2: SGHRS, YFSETQ. The CDR3 contains 13 residues. The CDR3 DNA sequence: TGCGCCAGCAGCTTGGATCCTGACACTGAAGCTTTCTTT. It specifies CASSLDPDTEAFF.

V and J are TRBV6-6 and TRBJ2-5; TRBD1 or TRBD2 may be the D gene (5 bases each). This CDR3 is built from 15 residues. Germline CDR1 reads MNHNY; CDR2 reads SVGAGI (reference sequence). V lost 0 bases and J 2 bases, leaving 10 bases between the germline ends. The CDR3, as DNA: TGTGCCAGCAGTTACTCGAGGGGCAGGCAAGAGACCCAGTACTTC. Amino acids: CASSYSRGRQETQYF.

V usage is TRBV20-1 and J usage is TRBJ2-5; D possibly uses TRBD1 or TRBD2 (5 bases each). In germline, CDR1 is DFQATT, CDR2 SNEGSKA (reference sequence). Trimming stripped 5 bases from V and 5 bases from J, with 15 bases between. The CDR3 contains 13 residues. CDR3 in DNA: TGCAGTGCTGCCATCGGGGCCCCCGAGACCCAGTACTTC. It is translated as CSAAIGAPETQYF.

The chain has TRBV9 and TRBJ2-5; D possibly corresponds to TRBD1 (5 bases). Trimming took off 4 bases at V and 2 bases at J, with 15 bases between the two ends. The CDR3 sequence is 15 residues long. Per the germline V gene, CDR1 is SGDLS and CDR2 is YYNGEE. The CDR3 loop is CASSNTGRGQETQYF. Written as DNA, the CDR3 is TGTGCCAGCAGCAATACAGGTCGCGGACAAGAGACCCAGTACTTC.

This clonotype was seen a few times. V usage is TRBV12-3 or TRBV12-4 and J usage is TRBJ1-2, with no clear D. There are 14 residues in the CDR3. V was shortened by 0 bases and J by 2 bases, with 7 bases between the two germline ends. The CDR3 nucleotides read TGTGCCAGCAGTTTAGCGCCGGAAAACTATGGCTACACCTTC. Its translation: CASSLAPENYGYTF.

This clonotype was counted between two and nine times. V gene TRBV12-3 or TRBV12-4 combines with J gene TRBJ2-1; D is possibly TRBD2 (6 bases). The CDR3 has 12 residues. Trimming took 7 bases from V and 10 from J, leaving 14 bases between them. As DNA, the CDR3 is TGTGCCAGCACCCAACCGGCGGGGGAGCAGTTCTTC. Translated, it gives CASTQPAGEQFF.

This clonotype qualifies as medium-sized. The chain has TRBV12-3 or TRBV12-4 and TRBJ2-3; 12 bases are shared with TRBD2. CDR3 length equals 18 residues. The J segment lost 9 bases and the V segment lost 5 bases, leaving 18 bases of the junction unmatched. CDR3 sequence (DNA): TGTGCCAGCAGTCCCCCACTTCGACTAGCGGGGGCCCTAGGGACGCAGTATTTT. It encodes CASSPPLRLAGALGTQYF.

The genes are TRBV6-5 and TRBJ1-2; perhaps TRBD1 as D (6 bases). V shed 0 bases and J shed 6 bases, with 17 bases lying between them. Germline CDR1 is MNHEY and CDR2 is SVGAGI. This CDR3 comprises 16 residues. CDR3: CASSYSRRGGGNGYTF. CDR3 nucleotide sequence: TGTGCCAGCAGTTACTCGAGAAGAGGGGGAGGGAATGGCTACACCTTC.

The CDR3 is CASSQERSKGRGTQYF. In DNA form, the CDR3 reads TGTGCCAGCAGCCAAGAAAGGTCGAAGGGACGGGGGACCCAGTACTTC. The chain recombines TRBV4-2 with TRBJ2-5; the D call may be TRBD1 or TRBD2 (5 bases each). This CDR3 is built from 16 residues. The germline V gene encodes CDR1 LGHNA and CDR2 YNFKEQ. Between the trimmed V and J ends, which lost 0 bases and 7 bases, there was a span of 18 bases.

This chain links TRBV5-1 with TRBJ2-1; 8 bases line up with TRBD2. CDR1 and CDR2 (germline): SGHRS, YFSETQ. This CDR3 spans 13 amino acids. The V and J ends lost 6 bases and 2 bases, in that order; junction bases with no gene match: 1. CDR3 region: CASTREAYNEQFF. The CDR3 DNA reads TGCGCCAGCACGCGGGAGGCCTACAATGAGCAGTTCTTC.

This rearrangement joins TRBV20-1 to TRBJ1-2, with D possibly matching TRBD1 (6 bases). In germline, CDR1 is DFQATT, CDR2 SNEGSKA (reference sequence). Trimming shortened V by 6 bases and J by 4 bases, and 12 bases separated the two germline ends. CDR3 length: 12 amino acids. The CDR3 protein is CSATAGAYGYTF. The CDR3 coding sequence is TGCAGTGCAACGGCGGGGGCCTATGGCTACACCTTC.

The chain uses TRBV12-3 or TRBV12-4 and TRBJ1-2, with D tentatively TRBD1 (5 bases). This CDR3 is 15 amino acids long. Trimming removed 0 bases at V and 8 bases at J, with 16 bases between. The CDR3 region has the DNA TGTGCCAGCAGTTTAGCCCCCCCGGGGGGAGGAGGCTACACCTTC. Its translation is CASSLAPPGGGGYTF.

The CDR3 reads CASSSGLAGGLLLVDEQFF. The CDR3 DNA reads TGTGCCAGCAGTTCCGGACTAGCGGGGGGGCTTCTCCTTGTCGATGAGCAGTTCTTC. The genes are TRBV6-6 and TRBJ2-1; 15 bases line up with TRBD2. Per the germline V gene, CDR1 is MNHNY and CDR2 is SVGAGI (reference sequence). The CDR3 sequence is 19 residues long. Losses at the gene ends were 4 bases for V and 8 bases for J; bases not matched to a gene: 15.

This clonotype has a count of ten or more. The chain joins TRBV29-1 to TRBJ1-4, with 9 bases that match TRBD1. The trim removed 6 bases at V and 5 bases at J, leaving 7 bases unmatched. This CDR3 is built from 14 residues. Germline V gives CDR1 SQVTM, CDR2 ANQGSEA. The CDR3 sequence: CSVGGGQGNEKLFF. The CDR3 region has the DNA TGCAGCGTCGGAGGGGGACAGGGAAATGAAAAACTGTTTTTT.

This sequence joins TRBV6-5 and TRBJ2-3; 9 bases agree with TRBD2. The CDR3 contains 15 residues. Germline CDR1 MNHEY, CDR2 SVGAGI. Germline trimming cut 5 bases from V and 5 bases from J; bases unmatched to any gene: 8. The CDR3 bases are TGTGCCAGCAGTGTGGTAGCGGGGGAGGGAGATACGCAGTATTTT. Protein sequence: CASSVVAGEGDTQYF.

In DNA, the CDR3 is TGTGCCAGCAGAACGATACAGGGCTACGAGCAGTACGTC. This gives the protein CASRTIQGYEQYV. The chain recombines TRBV6-2 or TRBV6-3 with TRBJ2-7; D possibly corresponds to TRBD1 (6 bases). Germline loops: CDR1 MNHEY, CDR2 SVGEGT. Trimming took off 6 bases at V and 3 bases at J, with 12 bases between the two ends. The CDR3 is 13 amino acids.

The V and J genes are TRBV4-3 and TRBJ1-1, with unresolved D. Trimming cost V 3 bases and J 4 bases, with 12 bases left between them. In germline, CDR1 is LGHNA, CDR2 YSLEER. The CDR3 runs 14 residues. The CDR3 loop reads CASSQRPLGTEAFF. The DNA of the CDR3 is TGCGCCAGCAGCCAGAGGCCGCTGGGCACTGAAGCTTTCTTT.

V is TRBV5-1 and J is TRBJ1-1; a possible D gene is TRBD1 (6 bases). In germline, CDR1 is SGHRS, CDR2 YFSETQ. The CDR3 length is 15 residues. Trimming stripped 4 bases from V and 5 bases from J, with 18 bases between. The DNA of the CDR3 is TGCGCCAGCAGCGCGCGGGACACCTTGGAGACTGAAGCTTTCTTT. It codes for CASSARDTLETEAFF.

This clonotype appeared a few times. J is TRBJ1-2 and V is TRBV7-2; 12 nucleotides align to TRBD1. This CDR3 is 17 amino acids long. V shed 5 bases, J shed 4 bases, and the junction held 11 bases outside the gene matches. CDR1 SGHTA and CDR2 FQGNSA come from the germline V gene. Here the CDR3 reads CASSPGTGGARGYGYTF. The CDR3 DNA sequence: TGTGCCAGCAGCCCCGGGACAGGGGGCGCGCGGGGCTATGGCTACACCTTC.

This clonotype appeared a few times. This chain uses TRBV7-2 with TRBJ1-4; 9 bases are shared with TRBD1. CDR1 is SGHTA and CDR2 is FQGNSA in the germline V gene. V shed 4 bases and J 5 bases; nucleotides not matched to a gene: 8. CDR3 length: 16 amino acids. CDR3 DNA sequence: TGTGCCAGCAGCTATGGGACGGGACAGGGAAATGAAAAACTGTTTTTT. Protein sequence: CASSYGTGQGNEKLFF.

The chain employs TRBV20-1 and TRBJ1-4, with D hard to call. The germline V gene has CDR1 DFQATT and CDR2 SNEGSKA (reference sequence). The CDR3 totals 11 residues. V was pared by 4 bases and J by 7 bases, with 7 bases between. The CDR3 loop is CSATGGEKLFF. The CDR3 region has the DNA TGCAGTGCTACAGGAGGTGAAAAACTGTTTTTT.